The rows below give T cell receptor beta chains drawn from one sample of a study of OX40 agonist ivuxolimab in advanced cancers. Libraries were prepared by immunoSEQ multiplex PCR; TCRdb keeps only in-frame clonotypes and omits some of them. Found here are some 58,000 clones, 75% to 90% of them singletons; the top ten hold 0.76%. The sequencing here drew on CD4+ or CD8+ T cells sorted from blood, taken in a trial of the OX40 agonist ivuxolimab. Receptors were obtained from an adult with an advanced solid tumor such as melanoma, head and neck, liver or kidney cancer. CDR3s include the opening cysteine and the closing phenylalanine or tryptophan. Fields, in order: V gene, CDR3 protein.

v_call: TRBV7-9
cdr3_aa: CASSFDWAPRGYTF

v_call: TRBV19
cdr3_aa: CASSIGTVDYEQYF

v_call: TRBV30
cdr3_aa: CAWTGGGRTAYEQYF

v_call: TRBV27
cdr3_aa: CASSSRLGGSYEQYF

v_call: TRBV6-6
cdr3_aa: CASSSVYEQYF

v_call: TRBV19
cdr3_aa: CATTGQGYEQYF

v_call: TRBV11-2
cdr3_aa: CASSHEEGARSGYTF

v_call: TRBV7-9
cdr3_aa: CASSSGGVGDTQYF

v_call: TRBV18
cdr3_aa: CASSGEGTYGYTF

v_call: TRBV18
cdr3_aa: CASSPGTSYEQYF

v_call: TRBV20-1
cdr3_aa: CSAQTYNEQFF

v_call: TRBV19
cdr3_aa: CASSGMNQPQHF

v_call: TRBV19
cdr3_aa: CASSMTGDWKQFF

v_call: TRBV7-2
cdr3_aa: CASSQPTGQYNSPLHF

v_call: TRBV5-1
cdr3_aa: CASSRGLAGGETQYF

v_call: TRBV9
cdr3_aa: CASSVDGGIQPQHF

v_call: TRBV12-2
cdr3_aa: CASAGHQGNYGYTF

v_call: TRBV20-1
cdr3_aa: CSARGQREQFF

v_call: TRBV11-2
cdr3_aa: CASSSARDIPGEQYF

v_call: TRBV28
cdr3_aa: CASIGNSPLHF

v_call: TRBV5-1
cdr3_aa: CASSLFRTYSYNEQFF

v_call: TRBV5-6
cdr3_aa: CASSPFQETQYF

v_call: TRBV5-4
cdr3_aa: CASRLTSTDTQYF

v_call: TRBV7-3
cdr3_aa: CASSLLGSFYGYTF

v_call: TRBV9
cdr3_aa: CASSVVDLNTEAFF

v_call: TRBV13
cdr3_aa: CASSFSGRSSYNEQFF

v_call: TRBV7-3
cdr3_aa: CASSFLAGGPSEQFF

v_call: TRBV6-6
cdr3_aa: CASSYGVGTGELFF

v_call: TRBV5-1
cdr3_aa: CATGSGGNTGELFF

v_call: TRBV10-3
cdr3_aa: CAISESSDTQYF

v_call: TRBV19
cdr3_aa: CASTGAGETQYF

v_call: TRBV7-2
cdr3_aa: CASSLASGSPTGELFF

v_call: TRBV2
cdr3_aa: CASSGTGVTGANVLTF

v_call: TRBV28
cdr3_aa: CASIRVKETTQYF

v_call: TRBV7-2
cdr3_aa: CASSLRGLAGWETQYF

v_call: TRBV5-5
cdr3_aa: CASLPDRGYEQYF

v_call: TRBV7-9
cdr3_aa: CASSLVAKAGNEQFF

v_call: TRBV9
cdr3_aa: CASSGPRGAGSSGNTIYF

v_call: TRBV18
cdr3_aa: CASSRDSATNEKLFF